The 14 T cell receptor beta chains reported below all come from one sample, sequenced in a study of blood T cell repertoires in COVID-19. This table comes from immunoSEQ multiplex PCR, and its TCRdb copy is limited to in-frame clones, with some not included. This sample yields 300,000 to 400,000 clones, of which approximately 86% are seen a single time; around 10% belongs to the top ten. The sequencing input was peripheral blood. The receptors were gathered from a man aged 25 to 40 with COVID-19, enrolled during active disease.

V and J are TRBV24-1 and TRBJ2-2, with D possibly being TRBD1 (6 bases). CDR3 length equals 14 residues. Germline loops: CDR1 KGHDR, CDR2 SFDVKD. V was shortened by 7 bases and J by 2 bases, with 10 bases between the two germline ends. CDR3 region: CATSKTGNTGELFF. DNA for the CDR3: TGTGCCACCAGCAAGACAGGAAACACCGGGGAGCTGTTTTTT.

The J gene is TRBJ1-2, the V gene TRBV3-1 (or the pseudogene TRBV3-2); no definite D call. The germline gives CDR1 LGHDT, CDR2 YNNKEL (reference sequence). V was shortened by 3 bases and J by 7 bases, with 9 bases between the two germline ends. The CDR3 sequence is 12 residues long. CDR3 protein: CASSHRGGGYTF. The CDR3 DNA follows: TGTGCCAGCAGCCATCGGGGAGGTGGCTACACCTTC.

The chain links TRBV6-5 to TRBJ2-1, with D perhaps TRBD1 (7 bases). Germline-derived CDR1 and CDR2 are MNHEY and SVGAGI. V lost 6 bases to trimming and J lost 15 bases, with 15 bases between them. The CDR3 covers 11 residues. The CDR3 nucleotides read TGTGCCAGCAGGGAGGGGGCCCTTTGGTTCTTC. Its protein is CASREGALWFF.

The CDR3 spells CSAVGLGGEYTF. CDR3 coding DNA: TGCAGCGCGGTCGGTCTGGGAGGCGAGTACACCTTC. The chain recombines TRBV29-1 with TRBJ1-2; no clear D gene. This CDR3 region has 12 residues. V was shortened by 7 bases and J by 11 bases, with 20 bases between the two germline ends. CDR1 and CDR2 (germline): SQVTM, ANQGSEA.

The gene calls are TRBV4-1 and TRBJ2-7; D gene uncertain. Trimming cost V 2 bases and J 0 bases, with 11 bases left between them. Germline V gene lookup returns CDR1 MGHRA and CDR2 YSYEKL. CDR3 length equals 15 residues. The CDR3 DNA reads TGCGCCAGCAGCCAAAGAAGCCTAGGCTCCTACGAGCAGTACTTC. It yields the protein CASSQRSLGSYEQYF.

The rearrangement uses TRBV6-6 and TRBJ1-4; weak D call: TRBD1 (5 bases). V dropped 5 bases and J dropped 3 bases, with 22 bases sitting between them. The CDR3 spans 18 residues. From germline, CDR1 is MNHNY and CDR2 SVGAGI (reference sequence). The DNA of the CDR3 is TGTGCCAGCAGTCCACCCTCGACAGTTACAGGAGCTAATGAAAAACTGTTTTTT. Translation gives CASSPPSTVTGANEKLFF.

The chain has TRBV11-2 and TRBJ2-7, with TRBD2 identical over 10 bases. The germline gives CDR1 SGHAT, CDR2 FQNNGV. This CDR3 region has 16 residues. The trim removed 5 bases at V and 2 bases at J, leaving 9 bases unmatched. CDR3 loop: CASSRLGLANTYEQYF. The CDR3 DNA follows: TGTGCCAGCAGCCGACTGGGACTAGCGAATACCTACGAGCAGTACTTC.

This clone was seen only a few times. This sequence joins TRBV4-3 and TRBJ1-1, with TRBD1 matching over 10 bases. After removal of 4 bases from V and 3 bases from J, the junction contained 8 bases not matched to a gene. The CDR3 is 16 amino acids. Looked up from germline, CDR1 is LGHNA and CDR2 is YSLEER. The CDR3 region is CASSLSPGQGYTEAFF. The CDR3 nucleotides read TGCGCCAGCAGCCTCTCGCCGGGACAGGGGTACACTGAAGCTTTCTTT.

The genes are TRBV3-1 (or the pseudogene TRBV3-2) and TRBJ1-1; 8 bases match TRBD1. This CDR3 is 13 amino acids long. V was pared by 4 bases and J by 6 bases, with 4 bases of the junction left unmatched. Per the germline V gene, CDR1 is LGHDT and CDR2 is YNNKEL (reference sequence). The chain's CDR3 is CASSPDREAEAFF. The CDR3 DNA reads as TGTGCCAGCAGCCCGGACAGGGAGGCTGAAGCTTTCTTT.

The V call is TRBV5-5, the J call TRBJ2-7, with D possibly matching TRBD2 (6 bases). The CDR3 extends over 16 amino acids. V lost 0 bases to trimming and J lost 0 bases, with 13 bases between them. Germline V CDR1 and CDR2: SGHKS, YYEKEE (reference sequence). CDR3 residues: CASSLAGGALSYEQYF. The CDR3 DNA sequence: TGTGCCAGCAGCTTGGCCGGCGGGGCCCTCTCCTACGAGCAGTACTTC.

The rearrangement links TRBV5-6 to TRBJ1-2; D perhaps matches TRBD1 (5 bases). The CDR3 extends over 17 amino acids. CDR1 SGHDT and CDR2 YYEEEE come from the germline V gene. V was shortened by 7 bases and J by 5 bases, with 27 bases between the two germline ends. The CDR3 sequence: CASFTPDTSQGRYGYTF. The CDR3 DNA follows: TGTGCCAGCTTCACTCCTGACACGTCTCAGGGTCGGTATGGCTACACCTTC.

The V gene is TRBV7-9, the J gene TRBJ2-2; 14 nucleotides match TRBD2. CDR1 is SEHNR, CDR2 FQNEAQ, per germline (reference sequence). The CDR3 runs to 16 residues. Trimming cost V 5 bases and J 6 bases; bases outside gene matches: 5. CDR3 protein: CASSLRLAGGPGELFF. The CDR3 DNA sequence: TGTGCCAGCAGCCTACGACTAGCGGGAGGGCCCGGGGAGCTGTTTTTT.

The rearrangement joins TRBV28 to TRBJ1-2; a weak D match, TRBD1 (6 bases). The V end was cut by 1 base, the J end by 4 bases, with 13 bases between. This CDR3 spans 15 amino acids. The V gene's germline CDR1 is MDHEN and CDR2 SYDVKM. The CDR3 DNA reads as TGTGCCAGCAGTTTATACTCAGGACAGTCCTATGGCTACACCTTC. It encodes CASSLYSGQSYGYTF.

This chain joins TRBV5-4 and TRBJ2-3; D is perhaps TRBD2 (6 bases). Germline V gene sequence: CDR1 SGHNT, CDR2 YYREEE (reference sequence). V dropped 4 bases and J dropped 3 bases, with 12 bases sitting between them. The CDR3 has 14 amino acids. In DNA, the CDR3 is TGTGCCAGCAGCAGCGGACTAAGAACAGATACGCAGTATTTT. As protein: CASSSGLRTDTQYF.